This entry lists 13 T cell receptor beta chains sequenced from one sample in a study of T-cell memory formation after mild COVID-19. TCRdb re-called the 5' RACE reads through MiXCR, storing one row per CDR3 protein. The sample shows just under 350,000 distinct CDR3 sequences, approximately 12% of them seen only once. Material for sequencing was PBMCs or a T cell subset sorted from them (not recorded which). These receptors all come from a man between 18 and 35 years old who had mild COVID-19 (a few samples of this study predate the infection). Cell type and time point are not known.

In DNA, the CDR3 is TGTGCCAGCAGCAGAGGGCAGGGTGGCGAAAAACTGTTTTTT. Translating gives CASSRGQGGEKLFF. J is TRBJ1-4 and V is TRBV7-2, with D possibly matching TRBD1 (5 bases). The CDR3 length is 14 residues. With 5 bases removed from V and 8 bases from J, the gap between germline ends came to 15 bases. Germline V gene lookup returns CDR1 SGHTA and CDR2 FQGNSA.

In DNA, the CDR3 is TGCAGCGTTGGAGGGGGGGTTGAGCAGTTCTTC. Encoded protein: CSVGGGVEQFF. V and J are TRBV29-1 and TRBJ2-1, with TRBD2 as a possible D gene (7 bases). The germline gives CDR1 SQVTM, CDR2 ANQGSEA. The CDR3 is 11 amino acids. Trimming pared 4 bases from V and 9 bases from J, leaving 10 bases between.

The CDR3 is CASSYSGYQETQYF. As DNA, the CDR3 is TGTGCCAGCAGTTACAGCGGATACCAAGAGACCCAGTACTTC. The rearrangement joins TRBV6-6 to TRBJ2-5; possible D gene TRBD2, 5 bases. Per germline, CDR1 MNHNY and CDR2 SVGAGI (reference sequence). The CDR3 covers 14 residues. Trimming shortened V by 2 bases and J by 0 bases, and 7 bases separated the two germline ends.

This chain links TRBV20-1 with TRBJ2-2, with D possibly matching TRBD2 (5 bases). The CDR3 sequence is 16 residues long. The V gene's germline CDR1 is DFQATT and CDR2 SNEGSKA (reference sequence). Trimming removed 3 bases from V and 2 bases from J, with 16 bases in between. The CDR3 loop reads CSASRAGVFNTGELFF. The CDR3 DNA sequence: TGCAGTGCTAGTCGGGCCGGGGTTTTTAACACCGGGGAGCTGTTTTTT.

This chain joins TRBV5-1 and TRBJ2-5, with D perhaps TRBD2 (6 bases). The CDR3 extends over 15 amino acids. Trimming shortened V by 0 bases and J by 1 base, and 10 bases separated the two germline ends. Germline V gives CDR1 SGHRS, CDR2 YFSETQ. This chain's CDR3 is CASSLDGGTQETQYF. The CDR3 DNA follows: TGCGCCAGCAGCTTGGATGGGGGGACCCAAGAGACCCAGTACTTC.

Regarding this clonotype: One end of the junction varies from germline; a read error may be responsible. This rearrangement joins TRBV4-3 to TRBJ1-2; 7 nucleotides agree with TRBD1. Germline V gene lookup returns CDR1 LGHNA and CDR2 YSLEER. The CDR3 runs to 15 residues. CDR3 sequence: CASSQDQGQPTSYNF. The CDR3 DNA reads TGCGCCAGCAGCCAAGATCAGGGACAGCCTACGAGCTACAACTTC.

There are many counts of this clonotype. The chain joins TRBV7-2 to TRBJ1-2; the match to TRBD1 covers 7 bases. The junction had 10 bases not matched to a gene; V was cut back by 5 bases and J by 7 bases. The germline gives CDR1 SGHTA, CDR2 FQGNSA. CDR3 length: 14 amino acids. The CDR3 sequence is CASSPRTGWGGYTF. CDR3 sequence (DNA): TGTGCCAGCAGCCCACGGACAGGCTGGGGTGGCTACACCTTC.

This chain uses TRBV28 with TRBJ1-5; 7 bases are a match to TRBD1. The junction had 13 bases not matched to a gene; V was cut back by 7 bases and J by 7 bases. Per germline, CDR1 MDHEN and CDR2 SYDVKM. This CDR3 has 15 residues. Here the CDR3 reads CASNPLGQVRQPQHF. DNA for the CDR3: TGTGCCAGCAACCCACTCGGACAGGTACGGCAGCCCCAGCATTTT.

This clonotype was observed at least ten times. V and J are TRBV7-2 and TRBJ1-1; D perhaps matches TRBD1 (5 bases). Germline V lookup: CDR1 SGHTA, CDR2 FQGNSA. Trimming cost V 8 bases and J 3 bases, with 13 bases left between them. The CDR3 totals 13 residues. The CDR3 is CASRSGRDTEAFF. CDR3 coding DNA: TGTGCCAGCCGGTCAGGGAGGGACACTGAAGCTTTCTTT. The complete variable domain, with remaining parts taken from reference TRBV7-2 and TRBJ1-1, reads GAGVSQSPSNKVTEKGKDVELRCDPISGHTALYWYRQSLGQGLEFLIYFQGNSAPDKSGLPSDRFSAERTGGSVSTLTIQRTQQEDSAVYLCASRSGRDTEAFFGQGTRLTVV.

This clonotype was observed many times. The CDR3 coding sequence is TGTGCCAGCAGCCAAATAGCGGGGATGGAGACCCAGTACTTC. It specifies CASSQIAGMETQYF. The chain has TRBV11-2 and TRBJ2-5; 8 bases agree with TRBD2. Trimming cost V 5 bases and J 5 bases; bases outside gene matches: 7. The CDR3 extends over 14 amino acids. Germline V gene data show CDR1 as SGHAT and CDR2 as FQNNGV. The whole variable domain, remainder taken from reference TRBV11-2 and TRBJ2-5, is EAGVAQSPRYKIIEKRQSVAFWCNPISGHATLYWYQQILGQGPKLLIQFQNNGVVDDSQLPKDRFSAERLKGVDSTLKIQPAKLEDSAVYLCASSQIAGMETQYFGPGTRLLVL.

The table lists this clonotype with many counts. This sequence joins TRBV7-3 and TRBJ2-3, with 8 bases lining up with TRBD1. V lost 7 bases and J lost 6; bases outside the gene matches: 6. The germline V gene has CDR1 SGHTA and CDR2 FQGTGA. The CDR3 sequence is 13 residues long. This chain's CDR3 is CASKDRVSDTQYF. Written as DNA, the CDR3 is TGTGCCAGCAAGGACAGGGTCTCTGATACGCAGTATTTT.

This clonotype appeared a few times. V usage is TRBV7-2 and J usage is TRBJ2-5, with D maybe TRBD1 (6 bases). V shed 3 bases and J shed 7 bases, with 27 bases lying between them. The CDR3 extends over 18 amino acids. Germline-derived CDR1 and CDR2 are SGHTA and FQGNSA. CDR3: CASSFTASHLSGAGTQYF. In DNA, the CDR3 is TGTGCCAGCAGCTTCACCGCGAGCCACCTTTCAGGGGCTGGGACCCAGTACTTC. Filled out from reference TRBV7-2 and TRBJ2-5, the complete variable domain reads GAGVSQSPSNKVTEKGKDVELRCDPISGHTALYWYRQSLGQGLEFLIYFQGNSAPDKSGLPSDRFSAERTGGSVSTLTIQRTQQEDSAVYLCASSFTASHLSGAGTQYFGPGTRLLVL.

This clonotype was seen many times. This chain uses TRBV18 with TRBJ2-5, with D tentatively TRBD1 (5 bases). V shed 3 bases and J shed 2 bases, with 7 bases lying between them. The CDR3 length is 13 residues. CDR1 is KGHSH, CDR2 LQKENI, per germline. The CDR3 loop is CASSPDSQETQYF. CDR3 coding DNA: TGTGCCAGCTCACCCGACAGTCAAGAGACCCAGTACTTC.